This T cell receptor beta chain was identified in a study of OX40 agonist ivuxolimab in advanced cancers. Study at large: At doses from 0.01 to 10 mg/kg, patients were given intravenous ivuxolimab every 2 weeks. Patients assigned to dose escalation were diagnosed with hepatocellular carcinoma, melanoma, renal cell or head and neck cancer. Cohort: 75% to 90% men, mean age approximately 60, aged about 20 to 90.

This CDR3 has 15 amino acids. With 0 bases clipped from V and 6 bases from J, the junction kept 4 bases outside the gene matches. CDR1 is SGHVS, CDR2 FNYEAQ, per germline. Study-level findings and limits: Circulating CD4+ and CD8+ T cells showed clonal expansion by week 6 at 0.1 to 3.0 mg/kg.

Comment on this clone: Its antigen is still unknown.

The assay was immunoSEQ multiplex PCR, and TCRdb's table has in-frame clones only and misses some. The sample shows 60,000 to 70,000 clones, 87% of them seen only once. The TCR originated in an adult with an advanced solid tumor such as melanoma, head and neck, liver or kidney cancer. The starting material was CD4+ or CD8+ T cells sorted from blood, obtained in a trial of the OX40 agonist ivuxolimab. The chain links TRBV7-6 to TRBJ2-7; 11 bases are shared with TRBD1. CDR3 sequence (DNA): TGTGCCAGCAGCTTAGCGGGACAGGGGGTGGGCGAGCAGTACTTC. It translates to CASSLAGQGVGEQYF. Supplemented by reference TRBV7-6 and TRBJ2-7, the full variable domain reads GAGVSQSPRYKVTKRGQDVALRCDPISGHVSLYWYRQALGQGPEFLTYFNYEAQQDKSGLPNDRFSAERPEGSISTLTIQRTEQRDSAMYRCASSLAGQGVGEQYFGPGTRLTVT.